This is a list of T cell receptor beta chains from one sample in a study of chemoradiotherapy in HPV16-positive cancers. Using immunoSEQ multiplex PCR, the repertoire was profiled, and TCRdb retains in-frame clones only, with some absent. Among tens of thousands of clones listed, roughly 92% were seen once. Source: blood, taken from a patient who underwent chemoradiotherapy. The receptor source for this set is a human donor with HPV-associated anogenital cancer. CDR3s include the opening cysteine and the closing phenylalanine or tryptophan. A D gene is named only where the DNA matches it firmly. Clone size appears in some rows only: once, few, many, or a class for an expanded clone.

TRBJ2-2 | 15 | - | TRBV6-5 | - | TGTGCCAGCAGTTACTCTACAAAGTTCACCGGGGAGCTGTTTTTT | CASSYSTKFTGELFF
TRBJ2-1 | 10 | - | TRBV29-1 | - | TGCAGCGTTGAGGCGAGTGAGCAGTTCTTC | CSVEASEQFF
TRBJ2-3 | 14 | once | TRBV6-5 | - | TGTGCCTCCGCAGAAGAGTTGAGCACAGATACGCAGTATTTT | CASAEELSTDTQYF
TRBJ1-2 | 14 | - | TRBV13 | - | TGTGCCAGCAGCTTGACTGGGAATAACTATGGCTACACCTTC | CASSLTGNNYGYTF
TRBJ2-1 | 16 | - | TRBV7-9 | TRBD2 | TGTGCCAGCAGCTTCCGGACTAGCGGGAGACCCAATGAGCAGTTCTTC | CASSFRTSGRPNEQFF
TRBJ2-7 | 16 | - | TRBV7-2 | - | TGTGCCAGCAGCTTAGGAACTAGCCATTTCTCCTACGAGCAGTACTTC | CASSLGTSHFSYEQYF
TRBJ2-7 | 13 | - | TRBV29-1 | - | TGCAGCGAAATCATCTACCCCCTCCACGAGCAGTACTTC | CSEIIYPLHEQYF
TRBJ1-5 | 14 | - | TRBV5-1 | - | TGCGCCAGCAGCTTGGGTAGTAAGGATCAGCCCCAGCATTTT | CASSLGSKDQPQHF
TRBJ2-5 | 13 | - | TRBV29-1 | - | TGCAGCGTTGATGGAGGGGTACAAGAGACCCAGTACTTC | CSVDGGVQETQYF
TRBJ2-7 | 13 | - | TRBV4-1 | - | TGCGCCAGCAGCCTACGTCAGCCCTACGAGCAGTACTTC | CASSLRQPYEQYF
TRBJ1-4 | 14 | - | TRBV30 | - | TGTGCCTGGAGTGGGCTGGCCGGGGGTGAAAAACTGTTTTTT | CAWSGLAGGEKLFF
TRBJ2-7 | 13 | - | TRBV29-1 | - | TGCAGCGCGGATGGTGGATCCTCCTACGAGCAGTACTTC | CSADGGSSYEQYF
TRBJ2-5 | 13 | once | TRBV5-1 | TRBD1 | TGCGCCAGCTCCTCGACAGGGGAAGAGACCCAGTACTTC | CASSSTGEETQYF
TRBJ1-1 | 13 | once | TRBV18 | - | TGTGCCAGCTCCCAGGGGACGAACACTGAAGCTTTCTTT | CASSQGTNTEAFF
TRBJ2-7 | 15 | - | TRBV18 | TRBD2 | TGTGCCAGCTCACCCTCTAGCGGGGGGGCGAAGGAGCAGTACTTC | CASSPSSGGAKEQYF
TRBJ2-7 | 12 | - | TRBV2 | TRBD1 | TGTGCCAGCAGCCGGGGACAGTACGAGCAGTACTTC | CASSRGQYEQYF
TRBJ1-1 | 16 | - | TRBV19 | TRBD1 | TGTGCCACCCTAACCCCTAACAGGGGTAAGGTACCTGAAGCTTTCTTT | CATLTPNRGKVPEAFF
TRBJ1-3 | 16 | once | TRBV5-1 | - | TGCGCCAGCAGCTTGGAGGTCAGGGGATCTGGAAACACCATATATTTT | CASSLEVRGSGNTIYF
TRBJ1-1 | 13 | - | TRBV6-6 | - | TGTGCTACCGGAGGGGGATGGGACACTGAAGCTTTCTTT | CATGGGWDTEAFF
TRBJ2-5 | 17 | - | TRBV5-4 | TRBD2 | TGTGCCAGCAGCCATGGGACTAGCGGCAACCGCCGGGAGACCCAGTACTTC | CASSHGTSGNRRETQYF
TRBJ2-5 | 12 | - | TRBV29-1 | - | TGCAGCGTTGTGGGGAGTCAAGAGACCCAGTACTTC | CSVVGSQETQYF
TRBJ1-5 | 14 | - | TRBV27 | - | TGTGCCAGCAGCCTAGGGTCGGGGAATCAGCCCCAGCATTTT | CASSLGSGNQPQHF
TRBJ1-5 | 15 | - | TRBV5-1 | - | TGCGCCAGCAGCTTGACGGGAGAGGTAGGGCAGCCCCAGCATTTT | CASSLTGEVGQPQHF
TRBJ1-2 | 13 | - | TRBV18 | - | TGTGCCAGCTCACCAGACGGGAACTATGGCTACACCTTC | CASSPDGNYGYTF
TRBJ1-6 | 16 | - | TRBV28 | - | TGTGCCAGCAGCCTGAGACAGGACAACTATAATTCACCCCTCCACTTT | CASSLRQDNYNSPLHF
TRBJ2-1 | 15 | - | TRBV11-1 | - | TGTGCCAGCAGCTCCCCTAGGCGGTCCTACAATGAGCAGTTCTTC | CASSSPRRSYNEQFF
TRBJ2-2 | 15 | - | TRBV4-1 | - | TGCGCCAGCAGCCAAGATAGCAGGAGCTCCGGGGAGCTGTTTTTT | CASSQDSRSSGELFF
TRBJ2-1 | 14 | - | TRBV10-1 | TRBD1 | TGCGCCAGCAGAGGGACAGGGTGCAACAATGAGCAGTTCTTC | CASRGTGCNNEQFF
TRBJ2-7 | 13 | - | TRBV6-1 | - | TGTGCCAGCAGTAAGGGGCCGCAGTACGAGCAGTACTTC | CASSKGPQYEQYF
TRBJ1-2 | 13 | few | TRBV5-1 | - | TGCGCCAGCAGCTTCCCAACAGGGTCTGGCTACACCTTC | CASSFPTGSGYTF
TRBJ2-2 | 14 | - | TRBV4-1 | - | TGCGCCAGCAGCCAAGGCAGGGGCACCGGGGAGCTGTTTTTT | CASSQGRGTGELFF
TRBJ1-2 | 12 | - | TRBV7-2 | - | TGTGCCAGCAGCCCCCCGGGGCTGGCTTGGACCTTC | CASSPPGLAWTF
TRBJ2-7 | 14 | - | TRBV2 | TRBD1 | TGTGCCAGCTTTCCCGGGACAGAATCCTACGAGCAGTACTTC | CASFPGTESYEQYF
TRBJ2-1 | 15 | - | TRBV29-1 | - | TGCAGCGTTTCCGGGACGCCCTTACAATACAATGAGCAGTTCTTC | CSVSGTPLQYNEQFF
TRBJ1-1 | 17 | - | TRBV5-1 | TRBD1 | TGCGCCAGCAGCTTGGGGGTTTGGGGACAGCCGAACACTGAAGCTTTCTTT | CASSLGVWGQPNTEAFF
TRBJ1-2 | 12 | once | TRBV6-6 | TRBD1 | TGTGCCAGCAGTCAGGACAGGGCTGGCTACACCTTC | CASSQDRAGYTF
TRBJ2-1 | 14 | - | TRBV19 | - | TGTGCCAGTAGTATATCCAGTTCGCGCAATGAGCAGTTCTTC | CASSISSSRNEQFF
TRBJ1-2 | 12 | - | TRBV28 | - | TGTGCCAGCAGTTTGGAAATGGCCCCCTTTCTCTTC | CASSLEMAPFLF
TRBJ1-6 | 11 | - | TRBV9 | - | TGTGCCAGCACCTTCACATCACCCCTCCACTTT | CASTFTSPLHF
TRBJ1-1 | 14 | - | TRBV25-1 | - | TGTGCCAGCAGTGAATTAAAGAAGAACACTGAAGCTTTCTTT | CASSELKKNTEAFF
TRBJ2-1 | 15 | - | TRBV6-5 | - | TGTGCCAGCAGACGCAGGGGGGGGGCCTACAATGAGCAGTTCTTC | CASRRRGGAYNEQFF
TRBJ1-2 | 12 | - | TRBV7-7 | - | TGTGCTAGCAGCTTAAACAGGAATGGCTACACCTTC | CASSLNRNGYTF
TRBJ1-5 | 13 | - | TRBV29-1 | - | TGCAGCGTGGACAGCGGGCCCAATCAGCCCCAGCATTTT | CSVDSGPNQPQHF
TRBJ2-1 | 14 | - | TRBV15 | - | TGTGCCACCAGACGCGGACTCTCCTACAATGAGCAGTTCTTC | CATRRGLSYNEQFF
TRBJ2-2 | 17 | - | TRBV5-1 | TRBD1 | TGCGCCAGCAGCCAGGGACAGGGGGCTCCGAACACCGGGGAGCTGTTTTTT | CASSQGQGAPNTGELFF
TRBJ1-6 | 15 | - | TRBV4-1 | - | TGCGCCAGCAGCCAAGTTTTCAGGGATAATTCACCCCTCCACTTT | CASSQVFRDNSPLHF
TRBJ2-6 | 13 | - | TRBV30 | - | TGTGCCTGCTGGTTCACTGGGGCCAACGTCCTGACTTTC | CACWFTGANVLTF
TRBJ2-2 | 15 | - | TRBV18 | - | TGTGCCAGCTCACCTCAGGGACCGAACACCGGGGAGCTGTTTTTT | CASSPQGPNTGELFF
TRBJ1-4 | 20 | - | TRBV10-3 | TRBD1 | TGTGCCATCAGCGCGGAGGGACAGGGGTTAATTGGCAACACTAATGAAAAACTGTTTTTT | CAISAEGQGLIGNTNEKLFF
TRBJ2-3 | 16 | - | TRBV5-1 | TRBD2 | TGCGCCAGCACCCTCAGGACTAGCGGGGGAACAGATACGCAGTATTTT | CASTLRTSGGTDTQYF
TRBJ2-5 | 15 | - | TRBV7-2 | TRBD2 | TGTGCCAGCAACGTAGCGGGGGGGCCCGAAGAGACCCAGTACTTC | CASNVAGGPEETQYF
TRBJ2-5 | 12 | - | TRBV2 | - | TGTGCCAGCAGTGAAAGCCAAGAGACCCAGTACTTC | CASSESQETQYF
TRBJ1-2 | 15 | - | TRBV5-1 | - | TGCGCCAGCCATATAGGACCCGGAGACCTCTATGGCTACACCTTC | CASHIGPGDLYGYTF